A single sample gave rise to the 19 T cell receptor beta chains below, sequenced in a study of radiotherapy plus CTLA-4 blockade in lung cancer (dated by TCRdb to the late 2010s). The library was produced with the immunoSEQ multiplex PCR assay. Imported from immuneACCESS, the table was reduced by TCRdb to in-frame sequences with V and J called. These copies leave out some clones; in studies compared against another copy, an unresolved V gene accounts for under half, and the cause of the remainder is not known. Counted in this sample were roughly 46,000 clones; 70% to 80% of them appeared once. The biggest ten clones account for approximately 8% of the sample. The starting material was peripheral blood, obtained from a patient treated with radiotherapy plus ipilimumab. The receptor source for this set is a human donor with non-small cell lung cancer who had stable disease on radiotherapy plus ipilimumab.

CDR3 DNA: TGTGCCTGGAGTGTAGGGCTAGGGAACACTGAAGCTTTCTTT. Translating gives CAWSVGLGNTEAFF. The chain uses TRBV30 and TRBJ1-1; D remains unclear. The CDR3 covers 14 residues. V lost 0 bases and J 1 base, leaving 9 bases between the germline ends. In germline, CDR1 is GTSNPN, CDR2 SVGIG (reference sequence). Supplemented by reference TRBV30 and TRBJ1-1, the full variable domain reads SQTIHQWPATLVQPVGSPLSLECTVEGTSNPNLYWYRQAAGRGLQLLFYSVGIGQISSEVPQNLSASRPQDRQFILSSKKLLLSDSGFYLCAWSVGLGNTEAFFGQGTRLTVV.

The chain uses TRBV7-2 and TRBJ1-2, with 10 bases fitting TRBD1. The CDR3 has 14 amino acids. The V gene end was trimmed by 1 base and the J gene end by 4 bases; junction bases not matched to a gene: 0. CDR1 is SGHTA, CDR2 FQGNSA, per germline. DNA for the CDR3: TGTGCCAGCAGCTTAGGGACAGGGGGCTATGGCTACACCTTC. Translating it yields CASSLGTGGYGYTF.

A note on this clone: An end of the junction differs from the germline gene, which may be a read error. The chain uses TRBV5-5 and TRBJ1-5; D might be TRBD1 (5 bases). This CDR3 region has 13 residues. The germline V gene has CDR1 SGHKS and CDR2 YYEKEE (reference sequence). The CDR3 DNA follows: TGTGCCAGCAGCTTGGGTCTTCAGTCAGGGTCCATTTTT. Protein: CASSLGLQSGSIF.

V gene TRBV6-1 combines with J gene TRBJ1-1; no firm D call. The V end was cut by 6 bases, the J end by 0 bases, with 5 bases between. The CDR3 consists of 12 residues. The germline V gene has CDR1 MNHNS and CDR2 SASEGT. The DNA for the CDR3 is TGTGCCAGCAGGGAGATGAACACTGAAGCTTTCTTT. Its translation is CASREMNTEAFF.

This chain links TRBV10-2 with TRBJ1-4, with 8 bases matching TRBD1. Trimming at V came to 6 bases and at J to 5 bases, leaving 8 bases not matched to a gene. From germline, CDR1 is WSHSY and CDR2 SAAADI. This CDR3 is built from 15 residues. The CDR3 DNA reads TGCGCCAGCAGCGCCTTTAGGACAGGGAATGAAAAACTGTTTTTT. Translated: CASSAFRTGNEKLFF.

The genes are TRBV7-8 and TRBJ2-3; tentatively, D is TRBD2 (6 bases). The CDR3 extends over 20 amino acids. V lost 2 bases and J lost 3, with 27 bases in between. Germline assignment: CDR1 SGHVS and CDR2 FQNEAQ. CDR3 protein: CASSLSWAGRSAWATDTQYF. CDR3 DNA: TGTGCCAGCAGCTTAAGCTGGGCGGGAAGATCCGCTTGGGCGACAGATACGCAGTATTTT. Together with reference TRBV7-8 and TRBJ2-3, the CDR3 gives the full variable domain: GAGVSQSPRYKVAKRGQDVALRCDPISGHVSLFWYQQALGQGPEFLTYFQNEAQLDKSGLPSDRFFAERPEGSVSTLKIQRTQQEDSAVYLCASSLSWAGRSAWATDTQYFGPGTRLTVL.

This chain links TRBV30 with TRBJ1-1, with unresolved D. Per germline, CDR1 GTSNPN and CDR2 SVGIG (reference sequence). Between the trimmed V and J ends, which lost 2 bases and 5 bases, there was a span of 9 bases. CDR3 length: 12 amino acids. In DNA form, the CDR3 reads TGTGCCTGGAGTTTGCTCTGGACTGAAGCTTTCTTT. This sequence encodes CAWSLLWTEAFF.

The count of this clone is one. The V and J genes are TRBV2 and TRBJ1-5, with D possibly being TRBD1 (6 bases). The CDR3 has 14 amino acids. Germline V gene data show CDR1 as SNHLY and CDR2 as FYNNEI. Trimming removed 7 bases at V and 0 bases at J, with 10 bases between. CDR3 loop: CASKTGTSNQPQHF. The CDR3 nucleotides are TGTGCCAGCAAAACAGGGACTAGCAATCAGCCCCAGCATTTT.

The V gene is TRBV5-4, the J gene TRBJ2-7, with 11 bases aligning to TRBD2. Germline V gene sequence: CDR1 SGHNT, CDR2 YYREEE (reference sequence). The CDR3 is made up of 16 amino acids. V dropped 4 bases and J dropped 5; count of bases not matched to a gene: 11. The CDR3 protein is CASSRTSGGRANEQYF. The DNA of the CDR3 is TGTGCCAGCAGCCGAACTAGCGGGGGTCGGGCAAACGAGCAGTACTTC.

This clone appeared a single time. This chain joins TRBV6-5 and TRBJ1-4; perhaps TRBD1 as D (5 bases). CDR3 length: 14 amino acids. V was cut by 2 bases and J by 7 bases, with 11 bases left in between. The germline V gene has CDR1 MNHEY and CDR2 SVGAGI. The CDR3: CASSYEAGTEKLFF. In nucleotides, the CDR3 is TGTGCCAGCAGTTACGAGGCAGGGACTGAAAAACTGTTTTTT.

The chain recombines TRBV15 with TRBJ1-2, with D perhaps TRBD1 (6 bases). Trimming left V 6 bases short and J 3 bases short, with 17 bases between. The germline V gene has CDR1 LNHNV and CDR2 YYDKDF (reference sequence). The CDR3 runs 15 residues. CDR3 in amino acids: CATRDRGGGYYGYTF. CDR3 DNA sequence: TGTGCCACCAGGGACCGAGGAGGGGGGTACTATGGCTACACCTTC.

This clone was observed a few times. The V gene is TRBV6-5, the J gene TRBJ2-2; D uncertain. Trimming stripped 5 bases from V and 5 bases from J, with 12 bases between. The CDR3 extends over 14 amino acids. CDR1 and CDR2 from the germline V gene are MNHEY and SVGAGI. CDR3 nucleotide sequence: TGTGCCAGCAGTGACACCCCTAGTACCGGGGAGCTGTTTTTT. Translation: CASSDTPSTGELFF.

This clone appeared once. V and J are TRBV14 and TRBJ1-5, with D tentatively TRBD1 (5 bases). The CDR3 is 13 residues long. Between the trimmed V and J ends, which lost 5 bases and 5 bases, there was a span of 10 bases. Germline V gives CDR1 SGHDN, CDR2 FVKESK. The CDR3 nucleotides read TGTGCCAGCAGCGCAAGCAGGGATCAGCCCCAGCATTTT. Translating it yields CASSASRDQPQHF.

The chain couples TRBV7-6 to TRBJ1-1, with D tentatively TRBD1 (5 bases). V was cut by 1 base and J by 0 bases, with 15 bases left in between. CDR3 length: 17 amino acids. Looked up from germline, CDR1 is SGHVS and CDR2 is FNYEAQ. Written as DNA, the CDR3 is TGTGCCAGCAGCTTAGGCGGGGGGACTAGCATGAACACTGAAGCTTTCTTT. Translation gives CASSLGGGTSMNTEAFF.

The chain couples TRBV15 to TRBJ1-1; possible D gene TRBD1, 5 bases. With 3 bases removed from V and 3 bases from J, the gap between germline ends came to 11 bases. Germline V lookup: CDR1 LNHNV, CDR2 YYDKDF (reference sequence). This CDR3 region has 14 residues. Written as DNA, the CDR3 is TGTGCCACCAGCAGGAGTCGGGGGGACACTGAAGCTTTCTTT. This translates into CATSRSRGDTEAFF.

This clone was seen a few times. The chain uses TRBV28 and TRBJ2-3, with D possibly matching TRBD2 (6 bases). CDR1 and CDR2 from the germline V gene are MDHEN and SYDVKM. This CDR3 spans 15 amino acids. V lost 7 bases and J 0 bases, leaving 14 bases between the germline ends. CDR3 region: CASTSGDPSTDTQYF. The CDR3 DNA is TGTGCCAGCACTTCGGGGGACCCTAGCACAGATACGCAGTATTTT.

The chain couples TRBV5-1 to TRBJ1-6; TRBD1 matches 10 bases. CDR1 is SGHRS and CDR2 is YFSETQ in the germline V gene. Trimming removed 6 bases from V and 7 bases from J; junction bases left unmatched: 4. This CDR3 is built from 14 residues. The CDR3 here is CASMAGQGNSPLHF. The CDR3 DNA follows: TGCGCCAGCATGGCGGGACAGGGGAATTCACCCCTCCACTTT. Together with reference TRBV5-1 and TRBJ1-6, the CDR3 gives the full variable domain: KAGVTQTPRYLIKTRGQQVTLSCSPISGHRSVSWYQQTPGQGLQFLFEYFSETQRNKGNFPGRFSGRQFSNSRSEMNVSTLELGDSALYLCASMAGQGNSPLHFGNGTRLTVT.

The count of this clone is one. The chain joins TRBV5-5 to TRBJ1-4; a possible D gene is TRBD1 (5 bases). Germline V gives CDR1 SGHKS, CDR2 YYEKEE (reference sequence). V was clipped by 3 bases and J by 6 bases, with 12 bases between them. This CDR3 comprises 14 residues. CDR3 amino acids: CASSSPGTDEKLFF. Written as DNA, the CDR3 is TGTGCCAGCAGCTCGCCCGGGACGGATGAAAAACTGTTTTTT.

The chain couples TRBV5-4 to TRBJ1-3; tentatively, D is TRBD1 (5 bases). The V end was cut by 4 bases, the J end by 0 bases, with 11 bases between. This CDR3 has 15 residues. Per germline, CDR1 SGHNT and CDR2 YYREEE (reference sequence). The CDR3 region is CASSQDKFSGNTIYF. In DNA, the CDR3 is TGTGCCAGCAGCCAGGACAAATTCTCTGGAAACACCATATATTTT.